This TCR beta chain was identified in a study of technical replicates of blood from a few donors. Generated by immunoSEQ multiplex PCR, the TCRdb table keeps only in-frame clones and is missing some. The data contain tens of thousands of clones, 80% to 95% of them seen just once; the ten biggest clones take up 4.3%. CDR1 SGHTA and CDR2 FQGNSA come from the germline V gene. The CDR3 runs to 16 residues. Trimming shortened V by 5 bases and J by 0 bases, and 16 bases separated the two germline ends. The clonotype originates from a human donor in good health. Some clones in this sample may be carry-over from other donors' samples. The chain couples TRBV7-2 to TRBJ1-2; D is ambiguous. What was sequenced was PBMCs. The CDR3 protein is CASSPIPLTANYGYTF. For the CDR3, the DNA is TGTGCCAGCAGCCCGATACCATTAACAGCTAACTATGGCTACACCTTC.